This paragraph reports one TCR beta chain. At least ten counts were recorded for this clonotype. Its recognized antigen is unknown. Per-base qualities were not stored, and no clone one base away is much larger. The method was PCR. Data came from an Illumina HiSeq 2500. To normalize quantification of the TCRbeta repertoire, the TCR libraries were built with molecular barcoding that relied on unique molecular identifiers. Clones were called with MiXCR by TCRdb after fastp trimmed the public reads at Q25, and only in-frame beta chains were retained. Each record represents a unique CDR3 protein, reported with the most common genes and DNA among its rows. For this sample the table gives roughly 100,000 distinct CDR3 sequences, of which more than 7% were detected only once. 6.9% of the sample comes from the top ten. The CDR3 starts with the cysteine, ends with the phenylalanine, and has 13 residues. Solely the CDR3 DNA is kept, with 39 bases framed from the first base. Trimming costs V 4 bases and J 2 bases, and their ends lie 12 bases apart. Looking up the germline V gene (reference sequence) yields CDR1 DFQATT and CDR2 SNEGSKA.

These data originate in a study of T-cell reconstitution after alpha-beta-depleted transplantation in children (dated by TCRdb to 2015 to 2016). For the wider study: Using TCR repertoire profiling, the study followed T-cell immune reconstitution in a quantitative way in children after TCRalphabeta/CD19-depleted allogeneic hematopoietic cell transplantation.

This sequence originates from a human donor who donated a stem cell graft to a child with congenital amegakaryocytic thrombocytopenia. The sequencing used PBMCs from the stem cell graft donor, collected from the stem cell graft. The rearranged chain carries TRBV20-1 and TRBJ2-7; the D gene may be TRBD1 or TRBD2, since each aligns over 5 bases. The nucleotide sequence reads as follows: TGCAGTGCTACAAGGGACGCAACCTACGAGCAGTACTTC. The resulting protein is CSATRDATYEQYF.